A single sample is the source of the 12 T cell receptor beta chains below, sequenced in a study of blood T cell repertoires in COVID-19. Produced via immunoSEQ multiplex PCR; TCRdb's table is partial and in-frame only. In the table there are 400,000 to 550,000 clones, about 85% of which are singletons. Material for sequencing was PBMCs or T cells enriched from blood (not recorded which). The origin of the receptors is a woman aged 18-29 years with acute COVID-19.

The chain employs TRBV3-1 (or the pseudogene TRBV3-2) and TRBJ2-7, with 11 nucleotides matching TRBD2. V gave up 0 bases and J gave up 4 bases; unmatched junction bases: 11. This CDR3 contains 18 residues. Germline V gene sequence: CDR1 LGHDT, CDR2 YNNKEL (reference sequence). CDR3 sequence: CASSQDWLAGGENYEQYF. The CDR3, as DNA: TGTGCCAGCAGCCAAGATTGGCTAGCGGGAGGAGAGAATTACGAGCAGTACTTC.

The rearrangement uses TRBV19 and TRBJ2-1; 9 bases map to TRBD2. Germline V CDR1 and CDR2: LNHDA, SQIVND (reference sequence). Germline trimming cut 3 bases from V and 6 bases from J; bases unmatched to any gene: 3. The CDR3 is 14 amino acids. The CDR3 spells CASSIGGGANEQFF. CDR3 nucleotide sequence: TGTGCCAGTAGTATCGGCGGGGGGGCCAATGAGCAGTTCTTC.

The V gene is TRBV24-1, the J gene TRBJ2-7; D call uncertain. The CDR3 runs 18 residues. Between the trimmed V and J ends, which lost 0 bases and 2 bases, there was a span of 19 bases. CDR1 and CDR2 from the germline V gene are KGHDR and SFDVKD. The CDR3 reads CATSDLVSSVRLTYEQYF. In nucleotides, the CDR3 is TGTGCCACCAGTGATTTGGTATCATCAGTACGATTGACCTACGAGCAGTACTTC.

The chain links TRBV5-6 to TRBJ2-1; D is unresolved. This CDR3 region has 13 residues. The germline V and J ends were trimmed by 0 bases and 6 bases, with 7 bases remaining between them. The germline CDR1 and CDR2 sequences are SGHDT and YYEEEE. The CDR3 loop reads CASSLELINEQFF. For the CDR3, the DNA is TGTGCCAGCAGCTTGGAACTCATCAATGAGCAGTTCTTC.

The V gene is TRBV27, the J gene TRBJ2-3, with 7 nucleotides matching TRBD1. The V and J ends lost 4 bases and 4 bases, in that order; junction bases with no gene match: 5. This CDR3 has 14 residues. Germline-derived CDR1 and CDR2 are MNHEY and SMNVEV (reference sequence). The DNA of the CDR3 is TGTGCCAGCAGTTCTAACAGGGGCCCAGATACGCAGTATTTT. The encoded protein is CASSSNRGPDTQYF.

The V gene is TRBV7-2, the J gene TRBJ1-4; D is undetermined. V was cut by 5 bases and J by 8 bases, with 12 bases left in between. The CDR3 is made up of 13 amino acids. CDR1 SGHTA and CDR2 FQGNSA come from the germline V gene. For the CDR3, the DNA is TGTGCCAGCAGCCAGACCGGGTACGAAAAACTGTTTTTT. The encoded protein is CASSQTGYEKLFF.

The chain recombines TRBV27 with TRBJ1-1; weak D call: TRBD1 (5 bases). V lost 5 bases and J 3 bases, leaving 16 bases between the germline ends. Looked up from germline, CDR1 is MNHEY and CDR2 is SMNVEV (reference sequence). The CDR3 contains 15 residues. The CDR3 sequence: CASSPAPGRYTEAFF. CDR3 in DNA: TGTGCCAGCAGTCCCGCTCCAGGGAGGTACACTGAAGCTTTCTTT.

The chain uses TRBV21-1 and TRBJ1-2. TRBV21-1 is assigned pseudogene status. The CDR3 is 12 residues long. The CDR3 bases are TGTGCCAGCAGCAACGGAGCGTTGGGCTACACCTTC. Its translation is CASSNGALGYTF.

This clone was seen a single time. V usage is TRBV5-1 and J usage is TRBJ2-3; 11 nucleotides match TRBD2. The germline gives CDR1 SGHRS, CDR2 YFSETQ. The CDR3 sequence is 16 residues long. V trimming: 1 base; J trimming: 8 bases; junction bases outside the gene matches: 9. In nucleotides, the CDR3 is TGCGCCAGCAGCTTGTTTAGCCGGGGGACTAGCGGTACGCAGTATTTT. Translating gives CASSLFSRGTSGTQYF.

The CDR3 sequence is CAWSFALDRAGTEAFF. As DNA, the CDR3 is TGTGCCTGGAGCTTTGCATTGGACAGAGCAGGGACTGAAGCTTTCTTT. This chain joins TRBV30 and TRBJ1-1; tentatively, D is TRBD1 (6 bases). The CDR3 extends over 16 amino acids. Germline V gene data show CDR1 as GTSNPN and CDR2 as SVGIG (reference sequence). Trimming removed 3 bases from V and 5 bases from J, with 22 bases in between.

This chain links TRBV18 with TRBJ1-1; weak D call: TRBD1 (6 bases). This CDR3 region has 15 residues. V shed 2 bases and J shed 5 bases, with 15 bases lying between them. Germline V lookup: CDR1 KGHSH, CDR2 LQKENI. For the CDR3, the DNA is TGTGCCAGCTCACCAGGGGGCGCATTAGGTACTGAAGCTTTCTTT. Amino acid sequence: CASSPGGALGTEAFF.

The chain has TRBV6-2 or TRBV6-3 and TRBJ2-1, with D possibly being TRBD1 (6 bases). V shed 4 bases and J shed 2 bases, with 9 bases lying between them. This CDR3 is 14 amino acids long. CDR1 is MNHEY and CDR2 is SVGEGT in the germline V gene. Written as DNA, the CDR3 is TGTGCCAGCAGTTTCAGGGGCACCTACAATGAGCAGTTCTTC. This gives the protein CASSFRGTYNEQFF.